A selection of T cell receptor beta chains follows, all from one sample in a study of T cells expressing NK-cell markers. TCRdb re-called the 5' RACE reads and catalogs CDR3 proteins one per entry, DNA excluded. The sample spans some 450,000 distinct CDR3 sequences; the ten largest clones claim under 7.5%. The sequencing sample was made of blood T cells: a sorted CD56 or NKG2C T cell subset, CD4+ or CD8+ T cells, or bulk PBMC T cells (not recorded which). These receptor sequences come from a woman between 18 and 75 years old in good health. The CDR3 runs from the conserved cysteine through the conserved F or W. The order of the fields is J gene, V gene, CDR3 protein.

j_call: TRBJ2-7
v_call: TRBV7-2
cdr3_aa: CASSLVLDYYEQYF

j_call: TRBJ2-1
v_call: TRBV4-1
cdr3_aa: CASSQAVIDNEQFF

j_call: TRBJ2-2
v_call: TRBV7-3
cdr3_aa: CASSPSTGGTGELFF

j_call: TRBJ2-5
v_call: TRBV15
cdr3_aa: CATSTGGETQYF

j_call: TRBJ2-1
v_call: TRBV27
cdr3_aa: CASSWGQGARNEQFF

j_call: TRBJ2-5
v_call: TRBV15
cdr3_aa: CATSRDTGRQETQYF

j_call: TRBJ2-3
v_call: TRBV7-2
cdr3_aa: CASRDGLAGDTQYF

j_call: TRBJ2-1
v_call: TRBV4-3
cdr3_aa: CASSQGWDYPYNEQFF

j_call: TRBJ2-1
v_call: TRBV7-8
cdr3_aa: CASSPQGGQFF

j_call: TRBJ2-1
v_call: TRBV7-2
cdr3_aa: CASSLGALAPYNEQFF

j_call: TRBJ2-1
v_call: TRBV27
cdr3_aa: CASSLSILRGANNEQFF

j_call: TRBJ2-3
v_call: TRBV12-3/TRBV12-4
cdr3_aa: CASSPETSKSTDTQYF

j_call: TRBJ2-3
v_call: TRBV12-5
cdr3_aa: CASEDGLATDTQYF

j_call: TRBJ2-7
v_call: TRBV20-1
cdr3_aa: CSARVTGGLYEQYF

j_call: TRBJ2-7
v_call: TRBV4-2
cdr3_aa: CASSQVGSGEGVSYEQYF

j_call: TRBJ1-5
v_call: TRBV5-6
cdr3_aa: CASSLGQEGLSNQPQHF

j_call: TRBJ2-1
v_call: TRBV10-3
cdr3_aa: CAISESYVPSNEQFF

j_call: TRBJ2-7
v_call: TRBV6-5
cdr3_aa: CASSYSRQYEQYF

j_call: TRBJ1-3
v_call: TRBV18
cdr3_aa: CASSLHSPESSGNTIYF

j_call: TRBJ2-7
v_call: TRBV6-1
cdr3_aa: CASKPTTGRPEQYF

j_call: TRBJ2-1
v_call: TRBV11-1
cdr3_aa: CASSAPGQGQRAYNEQFF

j_call: TRBJ1-4
v_call: TRBV28
cdr3_aa: CASSPALRVATNEKLFF

j_call: TRBJ2-1
v_call: TRBV7-8
cdr3_aa: CASSLGSANYNEQFF

j_call: TRBJ1-2
v_call: TRBV6-5
cdr3_aa: CASSSSGYGYTF

j_call: TRBJ2-7
v_call: TRBV28
cdr3_aa: CASSRFTYEQYF

j_call: TRBJ1-1
v_call: TRBV11-3
cdr3_aa: CASSLRGRGNTEAFF

j_call: TRBJ2-3
v_call: TRBV12-3/TRBV12-4
cdr3_aa: CASRSGLAGPTDTQYF

j_call: TRBJ1-2
v_call: TRBV29-1
cdr3_aa: CSTIMERSFGGYTF

j_call: TRBJ2-2
v_call: TRBV7-2
cdr3_aa: CASSFWGGAGELFF

j_call: TRBJ2-1
v_call: TRBV12-3/TRBV12-4
cdr3_aa: CASSFPQGADNEQFF

j_call: TRBJ2-7
v_call: TRBV7-9
cdr3_aa: CASSYHRDSFSYEQYF

j_call: TRBJ1-5
v_call: TRBV28
cdr3_aa: CASKRQVGRPQHF

j_call: TRBJ1-2
v_call: TRBV6-1
cdr3_aa: CASRKGIMGQLNYGYTF

j_call: TRBJ2-2
v_call: TRBV13
cdr3_aa: CASRGRQTGELFF

j_call: TRBJ2-7
v_call: TRBV20-1
cdr3_aa: CSGQDTYEQYF

j_call: TRBJ2-1
v_call: TRBV25-1
cdr3_aa: CASRRQGIGDNEQFF

j_call: TRBJ2-3
v_call: TRBV15
cdr3_aa: CATRERGSLRDTQYF

j_call: TRBJ1-6
v_call: TRBV7-2
cdr3_aa: CASGSGTGFNLHF

j_call: TRBJ2-3
v_call: TRBV29-1
cdr3_aa: CSAATPGQPRDTQYF

j_call: TRBJ2-1
v_call: TRBV7-2
cdr3_aa: CASSFTTSSYNEQFF

j_call: TRBJ2-3
v_call: TRBV20-1
cdr3_aa: CSARKGGGTDTQYF

j_call: TRBJ2-3
v_call: TRBV29-1
cdr3_aa: CTSRAGGYTDTQYF

j_call: TRBJ2-3
v_call: TRBV20-1
cdr3_aa: CSAVTQLALTQYF

j_call: TRBJ1-5
v_call: TRBV20-1
cdr3_aa: CSATSPGTGSWGNQPQHF

j_call: TRBJ2-7
v_call: TRBV14
cdr3_aa: CASSQDIPTSGRALYEQYF